The 5 T cell receptor beta chains below all came from one sample that was sequenced in a study of blood T cell repertoires in COVID-19. The method was immunoSEQ multiplex PCR; TCRdb's version includes in-frame clones alone and lacks a portion of them. This sample carries tens of thousands of clones, 81% of them seen once, and the ten largest clones take roughly two fifths. Specimen: peripheral blood. These TCRs come from a man older than 75 with acute or convalescent COVID-19.

This clone was observed a single time. This sequence joins TRBV7-2 and TRBJ2-5, with TRBD1 matching 8 bases. The length of the CDR3 is 14 residues. Trimming at V came to 6 bases and at J to 4 bases, leaving 7 bases not matched to a gene. The germline gives CDR1 SGHTA, CDR2 FQGNSA. In DNA form, the CDR3 reads TGTGCCAGCAGTTTTAGACAGGGGTCAGAGACCCAGTACTTC. It translates to CASSFRQGSETQYF.

The gene calls are TRBV15 and TRBJ1-1; 7 bases match TRBD1. Trimming removed 8 bases from V and 1 base from J; junction bases left unmatched: 4. The CDR3 loop spans 13 amino acids. Germline assignment: CDR1 LNHNV and CDR2 YYDKDF (reference sequence). The CDR3 loop is CATARGANTEAFF. CDR3 in DNA: TGTGCCACCGCCAGGGGGGCGAACACTGAAGCTTTCTTT.

This chain uses TRBV19 with TRBJ1-5; the D is unclear. The V and J ends lost 3 bases and 4 bases respectively, with 13 bases between them. The CDR3 extends over 15 amino acids. CDR1 and CDR2 from the germline V gene are LNHDA and SQIVND (reference sequence). CDR3 protein: CASSIQKGANQPQHF. As DNA, the CDR3 is TGTGCCAGTAGTATTCAAAAGGGAGCGAATCAGCCCCAGCATTTT.

This chain links TRBV5-1 with TRBJ1-1; D is unresolved. The germline V gene has CDR1 SGHRS and CDR2 YFSETQ. With 0 bases removed from V and 6 bases from J, the gap between germline ends came to 15 bases. This CDR3 contains 15 residues. Written as DNA, the CDR3 is TGCGCCAGCAGCTTGGTAACGAGGGCGGGCGCTGAAGCTTTCTTT. It specifies CASSLVTRAGAEAFF. The full variable domain, in which reference TRBV5-1 and TRBJ1-1 provide the parts outside the CDR3, is KAGVTQTPRYLIKTRGQQVTLSCSPISGHRSVSWYQQTPGQGLQFLFEYFSETQRNKGNFPGRFSGRQFSNSRSEMNVSTLELGDSALYLCASSLVTRAGAEAFFGQGTRLTVV.

The chain has TRBV7-9 and TRBJ1-5; no reliable D call. The CDR3 runs 13 residues. Germline V CDR1 and CDR2: SEHNR, FQNEAQ (reference sequence). Trimming took 1 base from V and 6 from J, leaving 7 bases between them. The DNA of the CDR3 is TGTGCCAGCAGCTTAGACTCGGGTCAGCCCCAGCATTTT. Translated: CASSLDSGQPQHF.